These T cell receptor beta chains were read from a single sample in a study of CXCR3-negative and CXCR3-positive naive CD8 T cells. From its re-call of the 5' RACE reads, TCRdb lists each CDR3 protein once, without DNA. The ten most abundant clones cover 0.5% to 0.75% of a sample with about 120,000 distinct CDR3 sequences. Sequences were obtained from naive CXCR3+ CD8+ T cells from blood. These receptor sequences come from a human donor in good health. Some clones in this sample may be carry-over from other donors' samples. CDR3s include the opening cysteine and the closing phenylalanine or tryptophan.

j_gene,v_gene,CDR3aa
TRBJ2-7,TRBV6-4,CASSDTRGMGTGDHEQYF
TRBJ1-4,TRBV7-9,CASSPGFTTNEKLFF
TRBJ1-4,TRBV7-6,CASSLLGQELFF
TRBJ2-3,TRBV12-3/TRBV12-4,CATSLWGSEDTQYF
TRBJ1-1,TRBV21-1,CASSKEVDISNTEAFF
TRBJ2-7,TRBV29-1,CSVVPSNTYEQYF
TRBJ2-2,TRBV28,CASSSIRTNTGELFF
TRBJ2-2,TRBV7-9,CASSHPPGTANTGELFF
TRBJ2-1,TRBV9,CASSVEGAEQFF
TRBJ1-4,TRBV5-1,CASSTGQEEKLFF
TRBJ1-1,TRBV4-3,CASSQFGQGMNTEAFF
TRBJ1-1,TRBV9,CASSHTGGADLNTEAFF
TRBJ2-1,TRBV3-1,CASSQEYNEQFF
TRBJ2-3,TRBV7-9,CASSPPGDPDTQYF
TRBJ2-4,TRBV5-6,CASSFIGEAKNIRYF
TRBJ2-5,TRBV7-2,CASSPGRETQYF
TRBJ1-4,TRBV3-1,CASSQDLGVGLLLEKLFF
TRBJ2-1,TRBV4-1,CASSQRQVDLNEQFF
TRBJ1-4,TRBV7-6,CASSLPDEKLFF
TRBJ2-2,TRBV2,CASSEGNTGELFF
TRBJ2-5,TRBV2,CASSDKEQGTQETQYF
TRBJ2-2,TRBV6-6,CASSLKSTGELFF
TRBJ2-7,TRBV19,CASGTSGSAYEQYF
TRBJ1-1,TRBV30,CAWSVLDLGLEAFF
TRBJ2-7,TRBV6-5,CASSPSGGTSGEQYF
TRBJ2-7,TRBV27,CASSLASTSSYEQYF
TRBJ2-3,TRBV28,CASRPIIAGATVDTQYF
TRBJ2-1,TRBV7-8,CASSLISTNNEQFF
TRBJ1-1,TRBV30,CAWSGWTGEEDTEAFF
TRBJ2-1,TRBV29-1,CSVDPTAVDEQFF
TRBJ1-1,TRBV6-5,CASSYSRTGGPQGFDTEAFF
TRBJ1-1,TRBV30,CAWSFGYTEAFF
TRBJ2-2,TRBV7-9,CASSLMPTGELFF
TRBJ1-1,TRBV4-3,CASSQGTINTEAFF
TRBJ1-5,TRBV7-9,CASSLSNQPQHF
TRBJ2-3,TRBV10-3,CAIRSPTSTDTQYF
TRBJ1-5,TRBV12-3/TRBV12-4,CASRTIGNQPQHF
TRBJ1-2,TRBV9,CASSAGAANYGYTF
TRBJ2-7,TRBV5-1,CASSLEWTADYEQYF
TRBJ2-7,TRBV21-1,CASSIQSLEPLSYEQYF
TRBJ1-2,TRBV20-1,CRAEGDYGYTF
TRBJ2-5,TRBV7-2,CASSSSGSGETQYF
TRBJ2-1,TRBV19,CASSIVSGGLYNEQFF
TRBJ2-2,TRBV3-1,CASSQAGSGELFF
TRBJ1-1,TRBV7-8,CASSVITGGGTEAFF
TRBJ2-2,TRBV20-1,CSAQSGSHGELFF
TRBJ2-3,TRBV5-6,CASSLRGSSPSTDTQYF
TRBJ1-1,TRBV7-9,CDSSSDRGTEAFF
TRBJ1-1,TRBV4-1,CASSQVMGRDSLNTEAFF
TRBJ1-5,TRBV29-1,CSVGTTGGDQPQHF
TRBJ2-7,TRBV25-1,CASRTIGGEQYF